A selection of T cell receptor beta chains follows, all from one sample in a study of T cells after yellow fever vaccination. Via MiXCR, TCRdb re-called the 5' RACE reads, giving one row per CDR3 protein. Altogether about 49,000 distinct CDR3 sequences are present, about 7.9% being singletons, with the ten largest covering 25% to 35%. The material sequenced was CD8+ T cells sorted from PBMCs, taken less than 16 days after the first yellow fever vaccination. The receptors shown here come from a man younger than 35 who received the YFV17D yellow fever vaccine. Both conserved end residues are part of each CDR3. A D gene is named only where the DNA matches it firmly. Size is stated for part of the rows, as once, few or many counts, or as a class when the clone is expanded.

TRBD1 TRBJ2-5 . TRBV11-3 CASSTGQGAKETQYF TGTGCCAGCAGCACGGGACAGGGGGCTAAGGAGACCCAGTACTTC
TRBD2 TRBJ2-1 many TRBV11-3 CASSEPGLAGTNEQFF TGTGCCAGCAGCGAACCGGGACTAGCGGGGACTAATGAGCAGTTCTTC
. TRBJ2-1 many TRBV11-2 CASSLDVAGAPYNEQFF TGTGCCAGCAGCTTAGATGTCGCAGGTGCTCCCTACAATGAGCAGTTCTTC
. TRBJ1-6 many TRBV6-5 CATTTDYNSPLHF TGTGCTACCACCACAGACTATAATTCACCCCTCCACTTT
TRBD2 TRBJ2-5 many TRBV14 CASSSRTSGGETQYF TGTGCCAGCAGCTCTCGGACTAGCGGGGGAGAGACCCAGTACTTC
TRBD1 TRBJ1-6 many TRBV20-1 CSARDDREASPLHF TGCAGTGCTAGAGATGACAGGGAGGCTTCACCCCTCCACTTT
TRBD1 TRBJ2-1 many TRBV5-1 CASSGRQGSSNEQFF TGCGCCAGCAGCGGCAGACAGGGGTCTAGCAATGAGCAGTTCTTC
TRBD1 TRBJ2-3 many TRBV5-1 CASSAGTGIWDTQYF TGCGCCAGCAGCGCTGGGACAGGGATTTGGGATACGCAGTATTTT
. TRBJ1-2 few TRBV5-4 CASSLAGWGYRDYGYTF TGTGCCAGCAGCTTGGCGGGCTGGGGGTACAGGGACTATGGCTACACCTTC
. TRBJ2-1 many TRBV6-5 CASSYSFERVGEQFF TGTGCCAGCAGTTACTCCTTCGAGAGGGTGGGTGAGCAGTTCTTC
. TRBJ2-5 many TRBV7-8 CASSLVQETQYF TGTGCCAGCAGCTTAGTCCAAGAGACCCAGTACTTC
. TRBJ2-6 . TRBV30 CAWSPGGANVLTF TGTGCCTGGAGCCCCGGCGGGGCCAACGTCCTGACTTTC
TRBD1 TRBJ2-5 many TRBV11-2 CASSGDRGGGKTQYF TGTGCCAGCAGCGGGGACAGGGGCGGGGGGAAAACCCAGTACTTC
TRBD1 TRBJ2-7 many TRBV29-1 CSVEGDRGREQYF TGCAGCGTCGAGGGGGACAGGGGGCGCGAGCAGTACTTC
TRBD2 TRBJ2-1 many TRBV2 CASTMGPPGLAGTSYNEQFF TGTGCCAGCACTATGGGACCACCCGGACTAGCGGGAACCTCCTACAATGAGCAGTTCTTC
. TRBJ2-5 many TRBV12-3/TRBV12-4 CASSPLPETQYF TGTGCCAGCAGCCCCCTGCCGGAGACCCAGTACTTC
. TRBJ2-3 many TRBV9 CASSVLGGSTDTQYF TGTGCCAGCAGCGTCCTCGGGGGATCCACAGATACGCAGTATTTT
TRBD1 TRBJ1-5 many TRBV7-2 CASSLGPGTGAHSNQPQHF TGTGCCAGCAGCTTAGGGCCCGGGACAGGCGCTCATAGCAATCAGCCCCAGCATTTT
. TRBJ2-1 . TRBV28 CASSERVLPYNEQFF TGTGCCAGCAGTGAGAGAGTCCTTCCCTACAATGAGCAGTTCTTC
TRBD2 TRBJ2-1 many TRBV7-9 CASSLTSGAVDEQFF TGTGCCAGCAGCTTGACTAGCGGGGCGGTAGATGAGCAGTTCTTC
TRBD2 TRBJ2-7 many TRBV20-1 CSALGGAYEQYF TGCAGTGCCCTGGGGGGGGCCTACGAGCAGTACTTC
TRBD2 TRBJ2-2 many TRBV4-3 CASSWERGTGELFF TGCGCCAGCAGCTGGGAGCGGGGCACCGGGGAGCTGTTTTTT
TRBD2 TRBJ2-7 many TRBV27 CASSLLAGVSYEQYF TGTGCCAGCAGTTTACTAGCGGGGGTCTCCTACGAGCAGTACTTC
TRBD2 TRBJ2-7 many TRBV29-1 CSVTRTSGTVSEQYF TGCAGCGTTACCCGGACTAGCGGGACGGTGAGCGAGCAGTACTTC
. TRBJ1-6 many TRBV4-3 CASSQVRYSPLHF TGCGCCAGCAGCCAAGTAAGATATTCACCCCTCCACTTT
. TRBJ2-1 . TRBV28 CASSRRVHNEQFF TGTGCCAGCAGCCGACGAGTCCACAATGAGCAGTTCTTC
. TRBJ2-2 many TRBV5-5 CASRGGSELFF TGTGCCAGCCGTGGGGGGAGCGAGCTGTTTTTT
. TRBJ2-7 many TRBV4-1 CASSQDLRFHEQYF TGCGCCAGCAGCCAAGATCTCAGGTTCCACGAGCAGTACTTC
. TRBJ2-1 many TRBV2 CASSGPYNEQFF TGTGCCAGCAGTGGACCCTACAATGAGCAGTTCTTC